Listed below are T cell receptor beta chains from one sample, sequenced in a study of blood T cell repertoires in COVID-19. This table comes from immunoSEQ multiplex PCR, and its TCRdb copy is limited to in-frame clones, with some not included. The repertoire holds 80,000 to 100,000 clones, with approximately 81% as singletons. Sequenced input: peripheral blood. The receptors shown here come from a man aged 55 to 70 with acute or convalescent COVID-19. Both conserved end residues are part of each CDR3. A D gene is named only where the DNA matches it firmly. Not every row has a clone size; where given, it reads once, few, many or a size class.

.	TRBV5-5	TRBJ1-5	15	.	TGTGCCAGCAGCTTGACAGGGAATAGCAATCAGCCCCAGCATTTT	CASSLTGNSNQPQHF
.	TRBV7-2	TRBJ1-1	16	.	TGTGCCAGCAGCTTAGCTCCCGAGACATTGAACACTGAAGCTTTCTTT	CASSLAPETLNTEAFF
.	TRBV19	TRBJ2-1	14	.	TGTGCCAGTAGCAGGGATATCCCCTACAATGAGCAGTTCTTC	CASSRDIPYNEQFF
TRBD1	TRBV18	TRBJ1-1	14	once	TGTGCCAGCTCATCGCTTGACAGGGGCACTGAAGCTTTCTTT	CASSSLDRGTEAFF
.	TRBV19	TRBJ1-1	15	.	TGTGCCAGTAGTATACAGAATTTTATGAACACTGAAGCTTTCTTT	CASSIQNFMNTEAFF
TRBD1	TRBV15	TRBJ1-5	15	.	TGTGCCACCAGCAGAGACACAGGGGCCAATCAGCCCCAGCATTTT	CATSRDTGANQPQHF
.	TRBV7-2	TRBJ2-5	12	.	TGTGCCAGCAGCCCCCTCAGGGAGACCCAGTACTTC	CASSPLRETQYF
.	TRBV15	TRBJ1-1	15	.	TGTGCCACCAGCAGAGGAAATCAGGAGAACACTGAAGCTTTCTTT	CATSRGNQENTEAFF
TRBD1	TRBV19	TRBJ2-1	15	.	TGTGCCAGTAAAGCGTTCGGACAGGGGTACAATGAGCAGTTCTTC	CASKAFGQGYNEQFF
TRBD1	TRBV27	TRBJ1-5	15	once	TGTGCCAGCAGTCCGACAGGGGATAGCAATCAGCCCCAGCATTTT	CASSPTGDSNQPQHF
TRBD1	TRBV5-4	TRBJ2-7	14	.	TGTGCCAGCAGCTGGGGGACAGCCACCTACGAGCAGTACTTC	CASSWGTATYEQYF
TRBD1	TRBV7-9	TRBJ1-1	16	.	TGTGCCAGCAGACCGGGACAGGGCACCCTAACGACTGAAGCTTTCTTT	CASRPGQGTLTTEAFF
TRBD1	TRBV20-1	TRBJ1-5	15	.	TGCAGTGCTAGTTCCGGGACAGGTCGCGATCAGCCCCAGCATTTT	CSASSGTGRDQPQHF
.	TRBV10-3	TRBJ2-7	15	.	TGTGCCATCAGTGAGTCTGGCCGGGACAAGGGGGAGCAGTACTTC	CAISESGRDKGEQYF
.	TRBV24-1	TRBJ2-5	17	.	TGTGCCACCAGTGATTTACGTCACGGGAGCCTCCAAGAGACCCAGTACTTC	CATSDLRHGSLQETQYF
TRBD1	TRBV5-4	TRBJ1-3	17	.	TGTGCCAGCAGCCCGGGACAGGGGGCGCATAGTGAAAACACCATATATTTT	CASSPGQGAHSENTIYF
.	TRBV28	TRBJ1-2	12	.	TGTGCCAGCAGGGAACGGGACTATGGCTACACCTTC	CASRERDYGYTF
.	TRBV24-1	TRBJ2-5	13	.	TGTGCCACCGGTCCGGTTGACCAAGAGACCCAGTACTTC	CATGPVDQETQYF
TRBD2	TRBV7-3	TRBJ2-7	15	few	TGTGCCAGCAGCCTGGGGCTAGCGGCGGCCTACGAGCAGTACTTC	CASSLGLAAAYEQYF
.	TRBV6-6	TRBJ2-2	14	.	TGTGCCAGTGGGCCGGGGAAATACACCGGGGAGCTGTTTTTT	CASGPGKYTGELFF
.	TRBV28	TRBJ1-6	16	.	TGTGCCAGCCTAAACAGGGAGAGCTCCTATAATTCACCCCTCCACTTT	CASLNRESSYNSPLHF
.	TRBV6-2/TRBV6-3	TRBJ2-5	14	.	TGTGCCAGCAGTACCACGCAGGGTTGGAAGACCCAGTACTTC	CASSTTQGWKTQYF
TRBD1	TRBV5-8	TRBJ2-3	13	.	TGTGCCAGCAGTTCAGGGGGCTGGGATACGCAGTATTTT	CASSSGGWDTQYF
.	TRBV30	TRBJ1-3	15	.	TGTGCCTGGAGGATGACTGTCCCCTCTGGAAACACCATATATTTT	CAWRMTVPSGNTIYF
TRBD1	TRBV19	TRBJ2-7	15	.	TGTGCCAGTAACCCCGGGACAGGGGGAACCTACGAGCAGTACTTC	CASNPGTGGTYEQYF
.	TRBV6-4	TRBJ1-2	16	.	TGTGCCAGCAGTGACTCGTACCGAGAAAAAAACTATGGCTACACCTTC	CASSDSYREKNYGYTF
.	TRBV10-2	TRBJ2-1	13	.	TGCGCCAGCAGTGTCGGGACTTACAATGAGCAGTTCTTC	CASSVGTYNEQFF
TRBD2	TRBV6-5	TRBJ2-7	14	.	TGTGCCAGCAACAGACTAGCGGGAGTTTACGAGCAGTACTTC	CASNRLAGVYEQYF
.	TRBV11-3	TRBJ1-1	14	.	TGTGCCAGCAGCTCAGGGGACCTTAATCTTGAAGCTTTCTTT	CASSSGDLNLEAFF
.	TRBV11-3	TRBJ2-7	11	few	TGTGCCAGCAGCCGTTCGGGGGAGCAGTACTTC	CASSRSGEQYF
TRBD2	TRBV29-1	TRBJ2-7	14	.	TGCAGCGTTGAGGTGCCGGGACTAAAATACGAGCAGTACTTC	CSVEVPGLKYEQYF
.	TRBV3-1/TRBV3-2	TRBJ1-4	17	.	TGTGCCAGCAGTCAAGATCGGGCGGTCCAGGGCAATGAAAAACTGTTTTTT	CASSQDRAVQGNEKLFF
.	TRBV13	TRBJ1-2	15	few	TGTGCCAGCAGCTCCTCCGGGGGAGCCTCCTATGGCTACACCTTC	CASSSSGGASYGYTF
.	TRBV3-1/TRBV3-2	TRBJ2-7	16	.	TGTGCCAGCAGCCAAGATCCCAGGGGTGGGGGATACGAGCAGTACTTC	CASSQDPRGGGYEQYF
TRBD1	TRBV19	TRBJ2-7	13	.	TGTGCCAGTAGCCAGGACAGGCCATACGAGCAGTACTTC	CASSQDRPYEQYF
.	TRBV12-1	TRBJ1-6	13	few	TGTGCCAGCAGCTTTAGGGAGGAATCACCCCTCCACTTT	CASSFREESPLHF
.	TRBV4-3	TRBJ2-1	15	.	TGCGCCAGCAGCCAGAGGGGGAGAAGTAACAATGAGCAGTTCTTC	CASSQRGRSNNEQFF
TRBD2	TRBV3-1/TRBV3-2	TRBJ2-3	15	.	TGTGCCAGCAGCCAAGCTAGCGGGGGGACAGATACGCAGTATTTT	CASSQASGGTDTQYF
TRBD1	TRBV9	TRBJ2-1	15	.	TGTGCCAGCAGCGTAGCGGGGACAGGGGGCGAAGAGCAGTTCTTC	CASSVAGTGGEEQFF